Shown below are 26 T cell receptor beta chains from a single sample sequenced in a study of Tregs in tolerant kidney transplant recipients. Produced via immunoSEQ multiplex PCR; TCRdb's table is partial and in-frame only. This table holds about 77,000 clones, 95% to 98% found once. The sequenced sample was CD4+ T cells from blood, obtained before the transplant. These TCRs come from a human donor who received a combined kidney and bone marrow transplant.

The chain uses TRBV23-1 and TRBJ2-7, with D perhaps matching TRBD2 (7 bases). TRBV23-1 is an open reading frame whose function is uncertain. This CDR3 has 17 amino acids. Trimming cost V 11 bases and J 1 base, with 27 bases left between them. The CDR3 nucleotides are TGCGCCCCTAGGGGAGGGGGGGGGTATCCGGCGTCCTACGAGCAGTACTTC. This encodes CAPRGGGGYPASYEQYF.

The chain carries TRBV29-1 and TRBJ1-1; no firm D call. Germline values: CDR1 SQVTM, CDR2 ANQGSEA. The CDR3 loop spans 13 amino acids. Trimming removed 5 bases at V and 2 bases at J, with 12 bases between. CDR3 protein: CSVPRNANTEAFF. The CDR3 nucleotides are TGCAGCGTTCCCAGAAACGCTAACACTGAAGCTTTCTTT.

This chain joins TRBV12-5 and TRBJ1-1, with unresolved D. CDR1 and CDR2 from the germline V gene are LGHNT and FRNRAP. The ends were cut back, 6 bases at V and 4 bases at J, with 12 bases in the middle. CDR3 length: 13 residues. The CDR3 spells CASGPRGGTEAFF. For the CDR3, the DNA is TGTGCTAGTGGGCCTCGGGGTGGCACTGAAGCTTTCTTT.

The chain joins TRBV10-3 to TRBJ1-5; D perhaps matches TRBD1 (5 bases). Trimming took off 3 bases at V and 4 bases at J, with 10 bases between the two ends. The CDR3 has 14 amino acids. Per the germline V gene, CDR1 is ENHRY and CDR2 is SYGVKD. CDR3 coding DNA: TGTGCCATCAGTGAAGGCAGGGTGAATCAGCCCCAGCATTTT. Amino acid sequence: CAISEGRVNQPQHF.

This sequence joins TRBV7-9 and TRBJ2-6; a possible D gene is TRBD1 (5 bases). Trimming left V 5 bases short and J 0 bases short, with 8 bases between. The CDR3 has 15 residues. Per germline, CDR1 SEHNR and CDR2 FQNEAQ (reference sequence). DNA for the CDR3: TGTGCCAGCAGCCCTGGGGCCTCTGGGGCCAACGTCCTGACTTTC. It yields the protein CASSPGASGANVLTF. The whole variable domain, filled in from reference TRBV7-9 and TRBJ2-6, reads DTGVSQNPRHKITKRGQNVTFRCDPISEHNRLYWYRQTLGQGPEFLTYFQNEAQLEKSRLLSDRFSAERPKGSFSTLEIQRTEQGDSAMYLCASSPGASGANVLTFGAGSRLTVL.

V usage is TRBV5-6 and J usage is TRBJ2-7; perhaps TRBD2 as D (5 bases). The germline gives CDR1 SGHDT, CDR2 YYEEEE. The V gene lost 3 bases and the J gene lost 5 bases, with 18 bases spanning the gap. CDR3 length: 15 residues. The CDR3 loop is CASSSLGSQNDEQYF. The CDR3 nucleotides are TGTGCCAGCAGCTCCCTAGGGAGTCAAAACGACGAGCAGTACTTC.

The genes are TRBV5-1 and TRBJ1-1, with D possibly matching TRBD1 (6 bases). The CDR3 has 16 residues. V shed 1 base and J shed 0 bases, with 13 bases lying between them. CDR1 is SGHRS, CDR2 YFSETQ, per germline. CDR3 amino acids: CASSLKGGSMNTEAFF. The CDR3, as DNA: TGCGCCAGCAGCTTGAAAGGGGGTAGCATGAACACTGAAGCTTTCTTT.

The V gene is TRBV6-6, the J gene TRBJ2-1; perhaps TRBD2 as D (5 bases). Per the germline V gene, CDR1 is MNHNY and CDR2 is SVGAGI (reference sequence). The CDR3 is made up of 12 amino acids. Trimming removed 5 bases from V and 8 bases from J, with 10 bases in between. CDR3 amino acids: CASSASSYEQFF. The CDR3 nucleotides are TGTGCCAGCAGTGCATCTAGCTATGAGCAGTTCTTC.

V gene TRBV15 combines with J gene TRBJ2-1; TRBD2 matches 7 bases. The CDR3 spans 15 residues. Germline V gene data show CDR1 as LNHNV and CDR2 as YYDKDF (reference sequence). Trimming at V came to 1 base and at J to 5 bases, leaving 5 bases not matched to a gene. CDR3 coding DNA: TGTGCCACCAGCAGAGTCGGGCGGGAGCACAATGAGCAGTTCTTC. Amino acid sequence: CATSRVGREHNEQFF.

The chain uses TRBV2 and TRBJ2-2; 8 nucleotides match TRBD1. V lost 5 bases, J lost 6 bases, and 2 bases stayed unmatched. There are 13 residues in the CDR3. CDR1 and CDR2 (germline): SNHLY, FYNNEI. This chain's CDR3 is CASSMTGAGELFF. The CDR3 DNA is TGTGCCAGCAGTATGACAGGGGCCGGGGAGCTGTTTTTT.

The chain is built from TRBV7-2 and TRBJ2-1; a possible D gene is TRBD2 (5 bases). The V gene's germline CDR1 is SGHTA and CDR2 FQGNSA. CDR3 length: 15 amino acids. V dropped 5 bases and J dropped 6 bases, with 17 bases sitting between them. CDR3 region: CASSPTGLRGNEQFF. The CDR3, as DNA: TGTGCCAGCAGCCCCACGGGCCTACGGGGCAATGAGCAGTTCTTC.

This chain links TRBV6-4 with TRBJ2-6; no reliable D call. V was clipped by 0 bases and J by 0 bases, with 12 bases between them. The length of the CDR3 is 18 residues. Germline V gene data show CDR1 as MRHNA and CDR2 as SNTAGT. The DNA of the CDR3 is TGTGCCAGCAGTGACTCGATAGACACCAACTCTGGGGCCAACGTCCTGACTTTC. Its translation is CASSDSIDTNSGANVLTF.

The count of this clone is one. V and J are TRBV28 and TRBJ1-2; 9 bases line up with TRBD1. Trimming cost V 5 bases and J 4 bases; bases outside gene matches: 8. The CDR3 is 15 amino acids. Germline V gene data show CDR1 as MDHEN and CDR2 as SYDVKM. The CDR3 here is CASSPLGQGVYGYTF. The CDR3 DNA is TGTGCCAGCAGTCCTTTGGGACAGGGAGTCTATGGCTACACCTTC.

This chain links TRBV10-3 with TRBJ1-1, with D possibly being TRBD1 (6 bases). V lost 10 bases and J lost 3, with 27 bases in between. From germline, CDR1 is ENHRY and CDR2 SYGVKD. The CDR3 has 17 amino acids. CDR3 DNA: TGTGCCACCACTCGGAGGGGGAAGACGGGAGGGGACACTGAAGCTTTCTTT. It is translated as CATTRRGKTGGDTEAFF.

CDR3 sequence: CASSPQTGPEQYF. The CDR3 nucleotides read TGTGCCAGCAGCCCACAGACAGGTCCCGAGCAGTACTTC. V usage is TRBV7-3 and J usage is TRBJ2-7; tentative D call: TRBD1 (6 bases). Per the germline V gene, CDR1 is SGHTA and CDR2 is FQGTGA. V gave up 5 bases and J gave up 6 bases, with 14 bases separating them. The CDR3 covers 13 residues. Full variable domain (missing parts from reference TRBV7-3 and TRBJ2-7): GAGVSQTPSNKVTEKGKYVELRCDPISGHTALYWYRQSLGQGPEFLIYFQGTGAADDSGLPNDRFFAVRPEGSVSTLKIQRTERGDSAVYLCASSPQTGPEQYFGPGTRLTVT.

The chain has TRBV4-2 and TRBJ1-2; possible D gene TRBD1, 6 bases. There are 13 residues in the CDR3. Germline values: CDR1 LGHNA, CDR2 YNFKEQ. With 4 bases removed from V and 8 bases from J, the gap between germline ends came to 14 bases. The CDR3 region has the DNA TGTGCCAGCAGCCCAAGACAGGATGGGGGCTACACCTTC. This encodes CASSPRQDGGYTF.

V gene TRBV19 combines with J gene TRBJ2-1; a weak D match, TRBD2 (6 bases). The V gene's germline CDR1 is LNHDA and CDR2 SQIVND (reference sequence). The ends were cut back, 1 base at V and 4 bases at J, with 8 bases in the middle. The CDR3 has 14 residues. CDR3 loop: CASSIGDFYNEQFF. In DNA form, the CDR3 reads TGTGCCAGTAGTATAGGGGACTTTTACAATGAGCAGTTCTTC.

The chain couples TRBV18 to TRBJ2-7; 8 bases map to TRBD1. V lost 5 bases and J lost 0; bases outside the gene matches: 3. CDR1 is KGHSH, CDR2 LQKENI, per germline. The CDR3 sequence is 14 residues long. The CDR3 is CASSGTGGSYEQYF. The DNA for the CDR3 is TGTGCCAGCTCAGGGACAGGAGGCTCCTACGAGCAGTACTTC.

The rearrangement links TRBV11-1 to TRBJ2-7; the D gene is possibly TRBD2 (6 bases). The germline gives CDR1 SGHAT, CDR2 FQDESV (reference sequence). Trimming stripped 1 base from V and 3 bases from J, with 13 bases between. CDR3 size: 15 residues. CDR3 protein: CASSLGASAVYEQYF. CDR3 coding DNA: TGTGCCAGCAGCTTAGGCGCTAGCGCAGTCTACGAGCAGTACTTC.

This chain connects TRBV29-1 to TRBJ2-3; TRBD1 agrees at 8 bases. Germline lookup yields CDR1 SQVTM and CDR2 ANQGSEA. The V segment lost 6 bases and the J segment 0 bases; nucleotides outside the gene matches: 5. The length of the CDR3 is 14 residues. The CDR3 DNA reads as TGCAGCGTGCCGGACAGGGTGAGCACAGATACGCAGTATTTT. Amino acid sequence: CSVPDRVSTDTQYF.

V gene TRBV5-1 combines with J gene TRBJ1-2; 12 nucleotides align to TRBD1. V was pared by 4 bases and J by 8 bases, with 6 bases of the junction left unmatched. The CDR3 contains 14 residues. The germline CDR1 and CDR2 sequences are SGHRS and YFSETQ. CDR3 DNA sequence: TGCGCCAGCAGCCCGGGACAGGGGGCGCGCGGCTACACCTTC. Its protein is CASSPGQGARGYTF.

This chain joins TRBV7-2 and TRBJ2-5, with TRBD1 matching 10 bases. The CDR3 runs to 14 residues. J gave up 5 bases and V 6 bases, and 6 bases lay outside the gene matches. The germline CDR1 and CDR2 sequences are SGHTA and FQGNSA. The CDR3 nucleotides are TGTGCCAGCAGGTCCGGGACAGGGGATGAGACCCAGTACTTC. Protein product: CASRSGTGDETQYF.

The chain is built from TRBV6-1 and TRBJ1-4; perhaps TRBD1 as D (6 bases). With 6 bases removed from V and 0 bases from J, the gap between germline ends came to 8 bases. The CDR3 is 14 amino acids. CDR1 and CDR2 from the germline V gene are MNHNS and SASEGT. As DNA, the CDR3 is TGTGCCAGCAGACAGGGCCCAACTAATGAAAAACTGTTTTTT. Translated: CASRQGPTNEKLFF.

The chain employs TRBV7-9 and TRBJ2-7, with a possible D match to TRBD1 (5 bases). V was shortened by 5 bases and J by 3 bases, with 17 bases between the two germline ends. There are 15 residues in the CDR3. CDR1 SEHNR and CDR2 FQNEAQ come from the germline V gene (reference sequence). The CDR3, as DNA: TGTGCCAGCAGCACCCCAAGGACAACCAACTACGAGCAGTACTTC. The encoded protein is CASSTPRTTNYEQYF.

Only one count was recorded for this clone. J is TRBJ2-1 and V is TRBV19; 8 bases match TRBD1. From germline, CDR1 is LNHDA and CDR2 SQIVND (reference sequence). This CDR3 region has 15 residues. V was clipped by 3 bases and J by 2 bases; unmatched bases: 3. CDR3 sequence (DNA): TGTGCCAGTAGTATCGGCAGGGGGCCCTACAATGAGCAGTTCTTC. Translated: CASSIGRGPYNEQFF.

The CDR3 DNA reads TGTGCCAGCAGCGTAGAGTCAGGGGGCAGCCCCTACTATGGCTACACCTTC. It yields the protein CASSVESGGSPYYGYTF. V gene TRBV9 combines with J gene TRBJ1-2, with 8 bases matching TRBD1. This CDR3 has 17 amino acids. The germline V gene has CDR1 SGDLS and CDR2 YYNGEE. V shed 0 bases and J 3 bases; nucleotides not matched to a gene: 10. The whole variable domain, filled in from reference TRBV9 and TRBJ1-2, reads DSGVTQTPKHLITATGQRVTLRCSPRSGDLSVYWYQQSLDQGLQFLIQYYNGEERAKGNILERFSAQQFPDLHSELNLSSLELGDSALYFCASSVESGGSPYYGYTFGSGTRLTVV.